The rows below give T cell receptor beta chains drawn from one sample of a study of regulatory T cells in long-lasting Graves disease. One entry per CDR3 protein, called by TCRdb with MiXCR from the multiplex PCR reads. The sample carries 560,000 or so distinct CDR3 sequences, more than 15% recorded once. These same records also appear under a second study, on T cells in Graves' hyperthyroidism and ophthalmopathy.

The source was peripheral blood mononuclear cells (PBMCs), collected at new diagnosis, from a patient treated with antithyroid drugs. Every receptor here comes from a man between 18 and 29 years old with Graves disease. The CDR3 runs from the conserved cysteine through the conserved F or W. D genes are given only for firm matches. Size is stated for part of the rows, as once, few or many counts, or as a class when the clone is expanded.

>-|TRBJ2-7|-|TRBV7-8
TGTGCCAGCAGCCCGAGAGGAGACGTTTCCTACGAGCAGTACTTC
CASSPRGDVSYEQYF
>-|TRBJ1-4|few|TRBV6-2/TRBV6-3
TGTGCCAGCAGTTACGCGACAGCAACTAATGAAAAACTGTTTTTT
CASSYATATNEKLFF
>-|TRBJ1-2|-|TRBV11-2
TGTGCCAGCAGCCCGTCGACTGGTGGGGGCTATGGCTACACCTTC
CASSPSTGGGYGYTF
>TRBD2|TRBJ2-5|many|TRBV20-1
TGCAGTGCTAGAGATGGGGCGGGAGGAGGGAAGACCCAGTACTTC
CSARDGAGGGKTQYF
>TRBD2|TRBJ2-1|many|TRBV20-1
TGCAGTGCTAGAGAAGGGGGACTAGCGGGAGCCGATGCGTTCTTC
CSAREGGLAGADAFF
>TRBD2|TRBJ2-1|few|TRBV10-3
TGTGCCATCAGGGGAACTAGCGGAAAATACAATGAGCAGTTCTTC
CAIRGTSGKYNEQFF
>-|TRBJ2-2|many|TRBV12-3/TRBV12-4
TGTGCCAGCAGTGGAAAGAACACCGGGGAGCTGTTTTTT
CASSGKNTGELFF
>-|TRBJ1-5|-|TRBV7-2
TGTGCCAGCAGCTTAAGGTTCAATCAGCCCCAGCATTTT
CASSLRFNQPQHF
>-|TRBJ1-2|-|TRBV25-1
TGTGCCAGCAGTGAATTGGGGCTTGGCTATGGCTACACCTTC
CASSELGLGYGYTF
>-|TRBJ2-5|-|TRBV7-9
TGTGCCAGCAGCTTCTTGGTGTCGGAGACCCAGTACTTC
CASSFLVSETQYF
>-|TRBJ2-6|few|TRBV7-3
TGTGCCAGCAGCTTGTGGCGGGACAGCTCTGGGGCCAACGTCCTGACTTTC
CASSLWRDSSGANVLTF
>-|TRBJ2-3|many|TRBV10-3
TGTGCCATCAGTGAGTCGAGGGATGTAGATACGCAGTATTTT
CAISESRDVDTQYF
>-|TRBJ1-3|-|TRBV20-1
TGCAGTGCTAGAGATCGACGAGGGCCTGGAAACACCATATATTTT
CSARDRRGPGNTIYF
>-|TRBJ1-2|many|TRBV27
TGTGCCAGCAGGCCGGGACGGCTTAACTATGGCTACACCTTC
CASRPGRLNYGYTF
>TRBD1|TRBJ1-5|few|TRBV7-6
TGTGCCAGCAGCATAGGGGGCGGCAATCAGCCCCAGCATTTT
CASSIGGGNQPQHF
>-|TRBJ2-1|-|TRBV12-3/TRBV12-4
TGTGCCAGCAGCCAAGGGCCGGCAGTCGATGAGCAGTTCTTC
CASSQGPAVDEQFF
>TRBD2|TRBJ2-7|many|TRBV7-2
TGTGCCAGCAGGCCGGGGGGGACCTACGAGCAGTACTTC
CASRPGGTYEQYF